The clone carrying this T cell receptor beta chain was observed a few times. Its antigen is unknown. All of the isolated RNA was reverse transcribed, so expressed TCRB transcripts were sequenced. Data came from immunoSEQ multiplex PCR; TCRdb stores just in-frame clones and leaves some out. The data show roughly 730,000 clones, roughly 13% seen once. The V end lost 2 bases, the J end lost 8 bases, and 9 bases lay between the germline ends. This CDR3 is built from 13 residues. CDR1 and CDR2 from the germline V gene are MGHDK and SYGVNS. The data derive from a study of beta chain features in type 1 diabetes. Sorted populations were all over 98% pure. General study results and limits: Significant though moderate, a shortening of TCRB CDR3s appeared in all four CD4+ subsets of Type 1 diabetes patients. The naive, central memory and Treg TCRB repertoires looked more alike in patients than they did in healthy donors.

The V and J genes are TRBV25-1 and TRBJ1-4; D gene ambiguous. What was sequenced was naive CD4+ T cells from blood. The TCR originated in a man between 18 and 29 years old with type 1 diabetes. The CDR3 DNA reads TGTGCCAGCAGTGAAGGGAGGGAAGAAAAACTGTTTTTT. It specifies CASSEGREEKLFF.